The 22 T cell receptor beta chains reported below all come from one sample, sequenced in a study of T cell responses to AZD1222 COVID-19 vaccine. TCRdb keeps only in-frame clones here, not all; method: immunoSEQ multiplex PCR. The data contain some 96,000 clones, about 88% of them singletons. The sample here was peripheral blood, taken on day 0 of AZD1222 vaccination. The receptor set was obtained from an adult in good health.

CDR3 protein: CASSGQGITEAFF. The CDR3 DNA reads TGTGCCAGCAGTGGACAGGGGATCACTGAAGCTTTCTTT. The chain combines TRBV12-3 or TRBV12-4 with TRBJ1-1; 9 bases map to TRBD1. After removal of 5 bases from V and 4 bases from J, the junction contained 2 bases not matched to a gene. This CDR3 has 13 residues.

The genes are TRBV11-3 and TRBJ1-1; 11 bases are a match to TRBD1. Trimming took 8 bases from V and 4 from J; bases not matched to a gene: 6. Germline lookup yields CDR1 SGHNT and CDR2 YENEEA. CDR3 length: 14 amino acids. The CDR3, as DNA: TGTGCCAGCGCGGGGACAGGGGGTGGCACTGAAGCTTTCTTT. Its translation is CASAGTGGGTEAFF.

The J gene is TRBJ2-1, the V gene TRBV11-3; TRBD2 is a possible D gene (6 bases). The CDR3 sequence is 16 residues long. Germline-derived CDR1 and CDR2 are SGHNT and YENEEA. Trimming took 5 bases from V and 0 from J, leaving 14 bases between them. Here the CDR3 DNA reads TGTGCCAGCAGCCCCTTCCGGGGGAGCTCCTACAATGAGCAGTTCTTC. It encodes CASSPFRGSSYNEQFF.

The CDR3 nucleotides are TGTGCCAGCAGCCCCTCCAATGAGCAGTTCTTC. Amino acid sequence: CASSPSNEQFF. The chain uses TRBV11-2 and TRBJ2-1; D is undetermined. The CDR3 spans 11 residues. Trimming removed 5 bases at V and 6 bases at J, with 5 bases between. CDR1 and CDR2 (germline): SGHAT, FQNNGV.

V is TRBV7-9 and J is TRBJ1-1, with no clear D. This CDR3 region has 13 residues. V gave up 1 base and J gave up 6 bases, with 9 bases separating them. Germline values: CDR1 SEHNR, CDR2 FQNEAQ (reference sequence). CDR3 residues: CASSLVRISEAFF. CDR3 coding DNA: TGTGCCAGCAGCTTAGTACGAATTTCTGAAGCTTTCTTT.

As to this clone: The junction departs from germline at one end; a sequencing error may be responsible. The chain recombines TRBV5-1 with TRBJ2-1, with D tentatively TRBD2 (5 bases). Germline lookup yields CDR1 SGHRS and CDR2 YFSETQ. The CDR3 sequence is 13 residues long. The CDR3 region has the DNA TGCGCCAGCAGCTCCGGGGTCTACGATGAGCAGTTCTTC. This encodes CASSSGVYDEQFF. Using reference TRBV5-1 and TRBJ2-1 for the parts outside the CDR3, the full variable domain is KAGVTQTPRYLIKTRGQQVTLSCSPISGHRSVSWYQQTPGQGLQFLFEYFSETQRNKGNFPGRFSGRQFSNSRSEMNVSTLELGDSALYLCASSSGVYDEQFFGPGTRLTVL.

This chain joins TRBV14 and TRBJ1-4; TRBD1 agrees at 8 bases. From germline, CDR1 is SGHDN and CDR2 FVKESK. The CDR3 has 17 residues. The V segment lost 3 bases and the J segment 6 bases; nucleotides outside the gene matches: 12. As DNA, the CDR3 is TGTGCCAGCAGCCACTCACCCACCCCAGGGGGCGATGAAAAACTGTTTTTT. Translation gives CASSHSPTPGGDEKLFF.

This CDR3 is CASSLDQGTGNTIYF. The CDR3 coding sequence is TGCGCCAGCAGCTTGGATCAGGGAACTGGAAACACCATATATTTT. V gene TRBV5-1 combines with J gene TRBJ1-3; D is possibly TRBD1 (5 bases). The germline V gene has CDR1 SGHRS and CDR2 YFSETQ. Trimming left V 0 bases short and J 2 bases short, with 9 bases between. The length of the CDR3 is 15 residues.

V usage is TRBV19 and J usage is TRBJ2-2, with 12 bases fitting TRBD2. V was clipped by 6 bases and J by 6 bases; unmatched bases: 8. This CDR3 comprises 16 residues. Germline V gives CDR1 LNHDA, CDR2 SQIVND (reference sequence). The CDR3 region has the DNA TGTGCCAGTAGCCCTCCTAGCGGGGGGGCCCCCGGGGAGCTGTTTTTT. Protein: CASSPPSGGAPGELFF.

CDR3 sequence reads: CASSLEGHRDGYTF. The CDR3 DNA follows: TGTGCCAGCAGCTTAGAGGGGCATCGGGATGGCTACACCTTC. This chain links TRBV7-9 with TRBJ1-2; maybe TRBD1 (5 bases). Germline CDR1 and CDR2: SEHNR and FQNEAQ (reference sequence). CDR3 size: 14 residues. V gave up 1 base and J gave up 6 bases, with 12 bases separating them.

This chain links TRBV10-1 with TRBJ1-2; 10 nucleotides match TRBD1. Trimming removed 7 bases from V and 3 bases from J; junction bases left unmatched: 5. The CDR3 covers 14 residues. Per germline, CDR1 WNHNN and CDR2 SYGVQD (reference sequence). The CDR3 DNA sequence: TGCGCCAGCAATGGACAGGGGGAGGACTATGGCTACACCTTC. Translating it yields CASNGQGEDYGYTF.

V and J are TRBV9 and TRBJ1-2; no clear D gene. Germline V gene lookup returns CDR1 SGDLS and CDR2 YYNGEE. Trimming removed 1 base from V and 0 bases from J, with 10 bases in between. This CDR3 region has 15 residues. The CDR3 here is CASSVSEQPNYGYTF. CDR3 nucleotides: TGTGCCAGCAGCGTATCGGAACAACCTAACTATGGCTACACCTTC.

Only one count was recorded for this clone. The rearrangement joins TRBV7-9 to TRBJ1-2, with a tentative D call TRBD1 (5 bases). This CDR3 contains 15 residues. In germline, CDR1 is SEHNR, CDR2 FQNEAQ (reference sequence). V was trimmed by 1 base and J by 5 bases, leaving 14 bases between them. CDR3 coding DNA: TGTGCCAGCAGCTTAGGGGGCAGGGAGAAATATGGCTACACCTTC. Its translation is CASSLGGREKYGYTF.

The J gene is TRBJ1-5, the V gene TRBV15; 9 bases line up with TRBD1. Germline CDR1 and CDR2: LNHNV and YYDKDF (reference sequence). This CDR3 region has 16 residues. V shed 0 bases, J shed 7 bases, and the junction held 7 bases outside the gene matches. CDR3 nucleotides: TGTGCCACCAGCAGAGAGCCCGGGACAGGGTACCAGCCCCAGCATTTT. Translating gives CATSREPGTGYQPQHF.

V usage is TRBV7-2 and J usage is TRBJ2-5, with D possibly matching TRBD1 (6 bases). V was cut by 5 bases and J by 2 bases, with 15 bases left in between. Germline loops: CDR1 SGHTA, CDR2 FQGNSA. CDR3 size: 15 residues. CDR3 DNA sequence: TGTGCCAGCAGCGCTCCGGGACACAGTCAAGAGACCCAGTACTTC. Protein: CASSAPGHSQETQYF.

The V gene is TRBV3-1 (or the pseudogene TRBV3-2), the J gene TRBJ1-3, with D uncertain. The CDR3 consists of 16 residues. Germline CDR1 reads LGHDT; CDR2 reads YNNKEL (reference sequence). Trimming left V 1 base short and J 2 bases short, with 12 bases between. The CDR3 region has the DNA TGTGCCAGCAGCCAAGTGCCAGCTTATCCTGGAAACACCATATATTTT. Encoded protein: CASSQVPAYPGNTIYF.

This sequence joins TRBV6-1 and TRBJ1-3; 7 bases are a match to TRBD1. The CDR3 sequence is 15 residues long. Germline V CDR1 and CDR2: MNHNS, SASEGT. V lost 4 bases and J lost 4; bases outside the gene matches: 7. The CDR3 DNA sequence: TGTGCCAGCAGTGGGACAGGACTCTCAGGAAACACCATATATTTT. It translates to CASSGTGLSGNTIYF.

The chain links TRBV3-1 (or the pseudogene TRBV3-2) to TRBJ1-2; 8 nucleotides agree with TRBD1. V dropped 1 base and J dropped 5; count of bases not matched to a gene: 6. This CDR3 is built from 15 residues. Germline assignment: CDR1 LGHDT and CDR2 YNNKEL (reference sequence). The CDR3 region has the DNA TGTGCCAGCAGCCAAGCGGACAGGGAATTTTATGGCTACACCTTC. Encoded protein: CASSQADREFYGYTF.

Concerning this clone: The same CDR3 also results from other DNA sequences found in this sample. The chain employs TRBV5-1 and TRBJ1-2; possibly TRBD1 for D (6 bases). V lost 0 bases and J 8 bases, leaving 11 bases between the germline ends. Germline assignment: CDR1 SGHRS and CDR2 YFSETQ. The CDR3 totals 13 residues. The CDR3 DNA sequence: TGCGCCAGCAGCTTGGCAGGGGCCGGAGGCTACACCTTC. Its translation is CASSLAGAGGYTF. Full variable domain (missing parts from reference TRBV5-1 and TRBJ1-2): KAGVTQTPRYLIKTRGQQVTLSCSPISGHRSVSWYQQTPGQGLQFLFEYFSETQRNKGNFPGRFSGRQFSNSRSEMNVSTLELGDSALYLCASSLAGAGGYTFGSGTRLTVV.

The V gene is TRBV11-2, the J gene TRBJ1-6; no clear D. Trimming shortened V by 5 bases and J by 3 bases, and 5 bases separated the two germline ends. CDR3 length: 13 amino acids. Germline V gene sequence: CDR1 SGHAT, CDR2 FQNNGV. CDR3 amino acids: CASSASYNSPLHF. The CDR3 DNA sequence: TGTGCCAGCAGCGCCAGCTATAATTCACCCCTCCACTTT.

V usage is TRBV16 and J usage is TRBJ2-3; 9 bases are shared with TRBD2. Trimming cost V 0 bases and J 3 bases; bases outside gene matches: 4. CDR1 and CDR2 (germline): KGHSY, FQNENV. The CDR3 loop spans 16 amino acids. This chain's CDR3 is CASSQSGLAMTDTQYF. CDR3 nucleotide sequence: TGTGCCAGCAGCCAATCCGGACTAGCGATGACAGATACGCAGTATTTT.

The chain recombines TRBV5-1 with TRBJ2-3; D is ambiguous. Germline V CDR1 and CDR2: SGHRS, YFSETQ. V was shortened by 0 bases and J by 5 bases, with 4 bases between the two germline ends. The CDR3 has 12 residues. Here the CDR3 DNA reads TGCGCCAGCAGCTTGGGGGGAGATACGCAGTATTTT. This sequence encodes CASSLGGDTQYF.